One sample yielded the 22 T cell receptor beta chains listed below, sequenced in a study of T-cell memory formation after mild COVID-19 (dated by TCRdb to the early 2020s). The method behind the library was 5' RACE. The instrument was an Illumina NovaSeq 6000. Using fastp trimming at Q25 and MiXCR clonotype assembly, TCRdb reanalyzed the public sequencing data and kept in-frame beta chains. When rows share a CDR3 protein, they turn into one entry using the most common DNA and genes. The sample yields about 340,000 distinct CDR3 sequences; 20% were counted once. In total, the top ten clones hold over 20% of the sample. The sample taken for sequencing was PBMCs or a T cell subset sorted from them (not recorded which). The receptors come from a man aged 18-30 years who had mild COVID-19 (a few samples of this study predate the infection). The sample titles of this study are shuffled in the database, so cell type and time point are left out; the donor was told from shared clones.

The table lists this clonotype with a few counts. The chain combines TRBV10-3 with TRBJ2-7; D is ambiguous. V lost 3 bases to trimming and J lost 2 bases, with 2 bases between them. CDR1 is ENHRY, CDR2 SYGVKD, per germline. The CDR3 is 11 amino acids. The DNA for the CDR3 is TGTGCCATCAGTGACACCTACGAGCAGTACTTC. Protein product: CAISDTYEQYF.

This clonotype was seen just once. V usage is TRBV6-5 and J usage is TRBJ1-5; D ambiguous. Germline CDR1 and CDR2: MNHEY and SVGAGI. The CDR3 sequence is 14 residues long. V was trimmed by 5 bases and J by 5 bases, leaving 13 bases between them. As DNA, the CDR3 is TGTGCCAGCAGTCCCATAGCGGGTGATCAGCCCCAGCATTTT. It codes for CASSPIAGDQPQHF.

In this sample, this clonotype turned up a few times. The chain carries TRBV29-1 and TRBJ2-1; 7 bases fit TRBD1. V dropped 4 bases and J dropped 3; count of bases not matched to a gene: 6. This CDR3 is 14 amino acids long. Germline V CDR1 and CDR2: SQVTM, ANQGSEA. This chain's CDR3 is CSVGRDRDYNEQFF. As DNA, the CDR3 is TGCAGCGTTGGTCGAGACAGGGACTACAATGAGCAGTTCTTC.

V usage is TRBV18 and J usage is TRBJ2-7; D is uncertain. The germline V gene has CDR1 KGHSH and CDR2 LQKENI. Trimming stripped 3 bases from V and 5 bases from J, with 8 bases between. This CDR3 spans 12 amino acids. CDR3 residues: CASSPIGDEQYF. DNA of the CDR3: TGTGCCAGCTCACCGATTGGTGACGAGCAGTACTTC.

The chain combines TRBV29-1 with TRBJ2-1, with TRBD2 matching over 8 bases. The V and J ends lost 6 bases and 5 bases, in that order; junction bases with no gene match: 12. CDR3 size: 15 residues. The germline V gene encodes CDR1 SQVTM and CDR2 ANQGSEA. The CDR3 DNA sequence: TGCAGCGTGGCCCCAGCAGCGGGGGTCGACAATGAGCAGTTCTTC. Its translation is CSVAPAAGVDNEQFF.

This clonotype was seen more than once but under ten times. This rearrangement joins TRBV5-1 to TRBJ2-1, with a tentative D call TRBD2 (5 bases). Germline V lookup: CDR1 SGHRS, CDR2 YFSETQ. CDR3 length: 16 amino acids. Deletions cut 0 bases from V and 0 bases from J, with 10 bases between. CDR3: CASSLVTGSSYNEQFF. CDR3 sequence (DNA): TGCGCCAGCAGCTTGGTGACGGGAAGCTCCTACAATGAGCAGTTCTTC.

This clonotype was seen only a few times. This chain links TRBV7-3 with TRBJ2-3, with 10 bases matching TRBD2. The V segment lost 5 bases and the J segment 5 bases; nucleotides outside the gene matches: 7. The CDR3 is 15 amino acids. The germline V gene has CDR1 SGHTA and CDR2 FQGTGA. This chain's CDR3 is CASSRAGGTGDTQYF. The CDR3 DNA sequence: TGTGCCAGCAGCCGAGCGGGGGGGACAGGAGATACGCAGTATTTT. Full variable domain (rest looked up from reference TRBV7-3 and TRBJ2-3): GAGVSQTPSNKVTEKGKYVELRCDPISGHTALYWYRQSLGQGPEFLIYFQGTGAADDSGLPNDRFFAVRPEGSVSTLKIQRTERGDSAVYLCASSRAGGTGDTQYFGPGTRLTVL.

This clonotype showed up just a few times. This chain connects TRBV10-2 to TRBJ1-2; D not certain. V gave up 6 bases and J gave up 8 bases, with 16 bases separating them. CDR3 size: 13 residues. Germline lookup yields CDR1 WSHSY and CDR2 SAAADI. The CDR3 nucleotides are TGCGCCAGCAGAATGCCAGAGGTTCGAGGCTACACCTTC. It encodes CASRMPEVRGYTF.

This clonotype was counted a few times. The chain employs TRBV30 and TRBJ1-5; a possible D gene is TRBD1 (6 bases). CDR3 size: 13 residues. V was trimmed by 3 bases and J by 10 bases, leaving 16 bases between them. Germline CDR1 is GTSNPN and CDR2 is SVGIG (reference sequence). DNA of the CDR3: TGTGCCTGGAGCAGATCTATACAGGGTCCCCAGCATTTT. It specifies CAWSRSIQGPQHF.

The sample holds a few counts of this clonotype. This rearrangement joins TRBV15 to TRBJ2-7, with D perhaps given as TRBD1 or TRBD2 (6 bases each). Trimming pared 5 bases from V and 5 bases from J, leaving 10 bases between. CDR3 length: 12 residues. CDR1 is LNHNV, CDR2 YYDKDF, per germline (reference sequence). This chain's CDR3 is CATSEGGDEQYF. The CDR3 region has the DNA TGTGCCACCAGCGAGGGGGGTGACGAGCAGTACTTC.

There are a few counts of this clonotype. The V and J genes are TRBV5-1 and TRBJ2-2; no reliable D call. The CDR3 runs to 15 residues. CDR1 and CDR2 (germline): SGHRS, YFSETQ. Trimming cost V 0 bases and J 1 base, with 7 bases left between them. The CDR3 loop is CASSLVDRNTGELFF. Written as DNA, the CDR3 is TGCGCCAGCAGCTTGGTTGACCGGAACACCGGGGAGCTGTTTTTT.

Only a few counts were recorded for this clonotype. This chain links TRBV7-9 with TRBJ2-1; 9 bases fit TRBD1. CDR3 length: 16 residues. Germline CDR1 reads SEHNR; CDR2 reads FQNEAQ (reference sequence). The V gene end was trimmed by 3 bases and the J gene end by 4 bases; junction bases not matched to a gene: 7. DNA for the CDR3: TGTGCCAGCAGCTTTTTGGGACAGGGTCTGTACAATGAGCAGTTCTTC. It yields the protein CASSFLGQGLYNEQFF.

V and J are TRBV7-9 and TRBJ1-1; a possible D gene is TRBD1 (5 bases). CDR3 size: 15 residues. In germline, CDR1 is SEHNR, CDR2 FQNEAQ (reference sequence). V lost 5 bases to trimming and J lost 6 bases, with 19 bases between them. For the CDR3, the DNA is TGTGCCAGCAGCACTCAGGGTGGAGGAGGCGCTGAAGCTTTCTTT. As protein: CASSTQGGGGAEAFF.

This clonotype has just a few counts. The chain combines TRBV7-3 with TRBJ2-1; 8 bases are shared with TRBD2. With 2 bases clipped from V and 5 bases from J, the junction kept 8 bases outside the gene matches. This CDR3 is built from 16 residues. Germline V gene sequence: CDR1 SGHTA, CDR2 FQGTGA. In DNA, the CDR3 is TGTGCCAGCAGCTTACTGGGTAGCGGGGTGGACAATGAGCAGTTCTTC. Encoded protein: CASSLLGSGVDNEQFF. The full variable domain, completed using reference TRBV7-3 and TRBJ2-1, is GAGVSQTPSNKVTEKGKYVELRCDPISGHTALYWYRQSLGQGPEFLIYFQGTGAADDSGLPNDRFFAVRPEGSVSTLKIQRTERGDSAVYLCASSLLGSGVDNEQFFGPGTRLTVL.

J is TRBJ2-2 and V is TRBV18; unclear D gene. The V end lost 4 bases, the J end lost 4 bases, and 10 bases lay between the germline ends. Germline V gives CDR1 KGHSH, CDR2 LQKENI. CDR3 length: 14 amino acids. CDR3 in amino acids: CASSHGLGTGELFF. CDR3 nucleotide sequence: TGTGCCAGCTCACATGGATTGGGCACCGGGGAGCTGTTTTTT.

This clonotype has just a few counts. The rearrangement joins TRBV5-8 to TRBJ2-1, with no clear D. Germline assignment: CDR1 SGHTS and CDR2 YDEGEE. V gave up 1 base and J gave up 5 bases, with 10 bases separating them. The CDR3 has 14 amino acids. CDR3 DNA sequence: TGTGCCAGCAGCTTGCCCCCACCGAACAATGAGCAGTTCTTC. Its translation is CASSLPPPNNEQFF.

This clonotype was detected a few times. The V gene is TRBV7-3, the J gene TRBJ2-6; TRBD1 aligns across 10 bases. Germline V CDR1 and CDR2: SGHTA, FQGTGA. J was trimmed by 2 bases and V by 5 bases; bases with no gene match: 9. CDR3 length equals 18 residues. The CDR3 is CASSGKTGGITGANVLTF. CDR3 DNA: TGTGCCAGCAGCGGCAAGACAGGGGGCATCACTGGGGCCAACGTCCTGACTTTC.

This clonotype was seen only once. At one end the junction does not follow the germline gene, possibly because of a read error. This chain joins TRBV7-9 and TRBJ2-3; D perhaps matches TRBD2 (5 bases). The CDR3 has 14 residues. Germline V gives CDR1 SEHNR, CDR2 FQNEAQ (reference sequence). In DNA form, the CDR3 reads TGTGGCAGCAGCTTATCGGGGAACACAGATACGCAGTATTTT. It is translated as CGSSLSGNTDTQYF.

This clonotype occurred a few times. This sequence joins TRBV3-1 and TRBJ1-1, with D unclear. The ends were cut back, 5 bases at V and 5 bases at J, with 15 bases in the middle. Germline V gene lookup returns CDR1 LGHDT and CDR2 YNNKEL (reference sequence). CDR3 size: 14 residues. CDR3 in DNA: TGTGCCAGCAGCGTTCAGGAGATGGGAACTGAAGCTTTCTTT. Its translation is CASSVQEMGTEAFF.

The rearrangement links TRBV10-3 to TRBJ2-7; the D gene could be TRBD1 or TRBD2 (5 bases each). CDR3 size: 15 residues. Per germline, CDR1 ENHRY and CDR2 SYGVKD. V was clipped by 4 bases and J by 5 bases, with 18 bases between them. CDR3 in DNA: TGTGCCATCAGTGTTCCGGGAAAGGGGCTGAACGAGCAGTACGTC. Protein sequence: CAISVPGKGLNEQYV.

This clonotype was picked up a small number of times. This chain links TRBV7-2 with TRBJ2-3; possibly TRBD2 for D (6 bases). Trimming removed 3 bases at V and 2 bases at J, with 18 bases between. Germline V CDR1 and CDR2: SGHTA, FQGNSA. CDR3 length equals 17 residues. Here the CDR3 DNA reads TGTGCCAGCAGCTTCCATGGGCGGGGTTCGCTCACAGATACGCAGTATTTT. Translating it yields CASSFHGRGSLTDTQYF.

The chain joins TRBV6-5 to TRBJ1-6, with TRBD1 matching 10 bases. Per the germline V gene, CDR1 is MNHEY and CDR2 is SVGAGI. This CDR3 contains 15 residues. Germline trimming cut 6 bases from V and 12 bases from J; bases unmatched to any gene: 11. The CDR3 loop reads CASRGIGTGEVPLHF. The CDR3 nucleotides read TGTGCCAGCAGGGGAATCGGGACAGGGGAAGTACCCCTCCACTTT.